These 8 T cell receptor beta chains originate from one sample sequenced in a study of T cell changes during pregnancy in multiple sclerosis. Assay used: immunoSEQ multiplex PCR; TCRdb lists only in-frame clones, some missing. The sample includes tens of thousands of clones, about 90% of them seen just once. The sample in question was peripheral blood, obtained after pregnancy. Receptors were obtained from a female donor with multiple sclerosis, enrolled in a pregnancy study.

CDR3 residues: CASTPGGNQPQHF. The CDR3 DNA follows: TGTGCCAGCACCCCGGGGGGAAATCAGCCCCAGCATTTT. The V and J genes are TRBV27 and TRBJ1-5, with D perhaps matching TRBD1 (5 bases). With 7 bases removed from V and 4 bases from J, the gap between germline ends came to 11 bases. CDR1 and CDR2 from the germline V gene are MNHEY and SMNVEV (reference sequence). The CDR3 runs to 13 residues.

At least ten counts were recorded for this clone. V gene TRBV18 combines with J gene TRBJ2-7; the match to TRBD2 covers 9 bases. J lost 3 bases, V lost 5 bases, and 8 bases had no gene match. This CDR3 is 15 amino acids long. Germline V gene lookup returns CDR1 KGHSH and CDR2 LQKENI. CDR3 loop: CASSTTSGTFYEQYF. As DNA, the CDR3 is TGTGCCAGCTCAACGACTAGCGGAACATTCTACGAGCAGTACTTC.

This sequence joins TRBV18 and TRBJ1-2; TRBD1 is a possible D gene (6 bases). V dropped 4 bases and J dropped 2 bases, with 8 bases sitting between them. Germline V CDR1 and CDR2: KGHSH, LQKENI. The CDR3 consists of 13 residues. The CDR3 bases are TGTGCCAGCTCACAGGACAGAAACTATGGCTACACCTTC. This encodes CASSQDRNYGYTF.

The chain couples TRBV27 to TRBJ2-2; the D gene is possibly TRBD2 (5 bases). Germline V lookup: CDR1 MNHEY, CDR2 SMNVEV (reference sequence). V lost 2 bases and J lost 6, with 10 bases in between. CDR3 size: 14 residues. CDR3 in amino acids: CASSLGPGAGELFF. CDR3 DNA sequence: TGTGCCAGCAGTTTAGGCCCCGGGGCCGGGGAGCTGTTTTTT.

The CDR3 reads CASSLQYNEQFF. The CDR3 DNA is TGTGCCAGCAGCTTACAATACAATGAGCAGTTCTTC. This rearrangement joins TRBV7-2 to TRBJ2-1; D is uncertain. CDR1 and CDR2 from the germline V gene are SGHTA and FQGNSA. The V and J ends lost 2 bases and 4 bases respectively, with 3 bases between them. The CDR3 is 12 residues long.

The chain couples TRBV27 to TRBJ1-1; D not certain. This CDR3 has 19 residues. Germline lookup yields CDR1 MNHEY and CDR2 SMNVEV (reference sequence). V was clipped by 3 bases and J by 1 base, with 24 bases between them. CDR3: CASSLRAWTYPGKNTEAFF. DNA for the CDR3: TGTGCCAGCAGTTTGAGGGCCTGGACCTACCCCGGGAAGAACACTGAAGCTTTCTTT.

V gene TRBV6-4 combines with J gene TRBJ2-7; D gene unclear. V gave up 2 bases and J gave up 6 bases, with 8 bases separating them. The CDR3 loop spans 12 amino acids. Germline CDR1 is MRHNA and CDR2 is SNTAGT. The CDR3 DNA reads TGTGCCAGCAGTGACGCCCACGGCGAGCAGTACTTC. Protein product: CASSDAHGEQYF.

This chain joins TRBV14 and TRBJ1-2; 10 positions agree with TRBD1. V gave up 4 bases and J gave up 4 bases; unmatched junction bases: 6. The CDR3 has 15 amino acids. Germline assignment: CDR1 SGHDN and CDR2 FVKESK. The CDR3 protein is CASSRRTGGSYGYTF. In nucleotides, the CDR3 is TGTGCCAGCAGCCGAAGGACAGGGGGAAGCTATGGCTACACCTTC.